This T cell receptor beta chain was captured by sequencing in a study of T-cell reconstitution after alpha-beta-depleted transplantation in children listed by TCRdb under 2016. Concerning the study at large: Using TCR repertoire profiling, the study quantitatively followed how T-cell immune reconstitution unfolded in children after TCRalphabeta/CD19-depleted allogeneic hematopoietic cell transplantation.

A remark on this clonotype: Which antigen it targets is not known. No much larger clone exists at a distance of one base, and base qualities are not known.

The library was generated by PCR. Sequencing took place on an Illumina HiSeq 2500. Molecular barcoding was employed in the preparation of TCR libraries, with unique molecular identifiers being used to normalize TCRbeta repertoire quantification. TCRdb reprocessed the public reads (quality trimming at Q25 with fastp, clone calling with MiXCR) and kept in-frame beta chains. All rows with the same CDR3 protein become a single entry with the most common DNA and genes. The sample yields some 830,000 distinct CDR3 sequences; roughly 15% were counted once. Clones ranked in the top ten supply roughly 4.8% of the sample. Interpreted using the paper, the treatment or condition label stands for: allogeneic hematopoietic cell transplantation with graft depleted of TCRalphabeta T cells and CD19 B cells. Transplant recipients were children who received TCRalphabeta/CD19-depleted allogeneic hematopoietic cell grafts.

The CDR3 holds 15 amino acids from the cysteine to the phenylalanine. Here the CDR3 DNA is all that survives: 45 bases in frame from base 1. V and J are truncated by 4 bases and 2 bases respectively, leaving an intervening sequence of 12 bases. General conclusions and limits of the study: Hyperexpanded clone frequencies declined over subsequent months; after one year, T-cell counts and TCRbeta diversity were mostly attributed to newly produced T cells. Apparently early alphabetaT-cell count recovery about two months after transplant reportedly relied on only several hundred rapidly expanded clones derived from non-depleted graft cells. In some patients, the high TCRbeta diversity seen at day 60 was put down to recipient T cells and intrathymic progenitors that had survived conditioning.

The chain was built from TRBV12-3 or TRBV12-4 and TRBJ2-1, and the D gene may be TRBD1, 5 bases matching. This TCR came from a male patient between 10 and 17 years old who had a stem cell transplant for acute lymphoblastic leukemia, so the T cells may come from the graft donor. Sequenced here: PBMCs, mostly from graft donor cells, sampled 360 days after TCRalphabeta/CD19-depleted stem cell transplant. The nucleotide sequence reads TGTGCCAGCAGTTCCAACCCGACAGCCTACAATGAGCAGTTCTTC. Its amino acids are CASSSNPTAYNEQFF.